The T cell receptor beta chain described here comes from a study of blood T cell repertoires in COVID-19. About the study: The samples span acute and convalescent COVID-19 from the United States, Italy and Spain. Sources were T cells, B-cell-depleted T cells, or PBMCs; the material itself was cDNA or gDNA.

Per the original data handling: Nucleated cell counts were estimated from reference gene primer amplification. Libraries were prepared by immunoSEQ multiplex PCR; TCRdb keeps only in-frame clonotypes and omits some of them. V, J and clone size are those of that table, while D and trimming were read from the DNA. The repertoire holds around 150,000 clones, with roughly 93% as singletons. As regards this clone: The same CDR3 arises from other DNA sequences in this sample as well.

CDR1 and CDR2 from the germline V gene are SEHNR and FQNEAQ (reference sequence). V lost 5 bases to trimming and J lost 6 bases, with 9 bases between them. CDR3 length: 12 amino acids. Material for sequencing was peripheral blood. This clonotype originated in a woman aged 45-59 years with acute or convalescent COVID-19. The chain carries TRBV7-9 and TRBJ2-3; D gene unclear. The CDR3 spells CASSTSADTQYF. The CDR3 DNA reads TGTGCCAGCAGCACTTCAGCGGATACGCAGTATTTT. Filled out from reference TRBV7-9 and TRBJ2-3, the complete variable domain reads DTGVSQNPRHKITKRGQNVTFRCDPISEHNRLYWYRQTLGQGPEFLTYFQNEAQLEKSRLLSDRFSAERPKGSFSTLEIQRTEQGDSAMYLCASSTSADTQYFGPGTRLTVL.